These T cell receptor beta chains were read from a single sample in a study of blood T cell repertoires in COVID-19. Here immunoSEQ multiplex PCR was the method, and the copy in TCRdb shows in-frame clones only, minus some. This sample has 85,000 to 120,000 clones, with almost 80% found just once. What was sequenced was peripheral blood. All receptors derive from a man in his 60s with active or convalescent COVID-19. The CDR3 runs from the conserved cysteine through the conserved F or W. The D gene is left open where the match is weak. Part of the rows lack a size; the others show once, few, many or a class for expanded clones.

D gene: .
J gene: TRBJ1-5
V gene: TRBV27
clone size: few
CDR3 protein: CASSSPGSNQPQHF
CDR3 DNA: TGTGCCAGCAGTTCCCCCGGGAGCAATCAGCCCCAGCATTTT

D gene: .
J gene: TRBJ1-6
V gene: TRBV28
clone size: .
CDR3 protein: CASSTGVSPLHF
CDR3 DNA: TGTGCCAGCAGCACTGGAGTTTCACCCCTCCACTTT

D gene: .
J gene: TRBJ2-5
V gene: TRBV10-2
clone size: .
CDR3 protein: CASSEPPGGETQYF
CDR3 DNA: TGCGCCAGCAGTGAGCCCCCCGGGGGAGAGACCCAGTACTTC

D gene: .
J gene: TRBJ2-6
V gene: TRBV2
clone size: .
CDR3 protein: CASKTESGANVLTF
CDR3 DNA: TGTGCCAGCAAGACAGAGTCTGGGGCCAACGTCCTGACTTTC

D gene: .
J gene: TRBJ1-5
V gene: TRBV5-6
clone size: few
CDR3 protein: CASGASTGNQPQHF
CDR3 DNA: TGTGCCAGCGGAGCCTCGACAGGCAATCAGCCCCAGCATTTT

D gene: TRBD1
J gene: TRBJ1-3
V gene: TRBV11-2
clone size: .
CDR3 protein: CASSFDRGRGNTIYF
CDR3 DNA: TGTGCCAGCAGCTTCGACAGGGGGCGAGGAAACACCATATATTTT

D gene: .
J gene: TRBJ1-1
V gene: TRBV18
clone size: .
CDR3 protein: CASSPQGLSSEAFF
CDR3 DNA: TGTGCCAGCTCACCACAGGGACTATCCTCTGAAGCTTTCTTT

D gene: .
J gene: TRBJ2-2
V gene: TRBV7-8
clone size: once
CDR3 protein: CASSRQDGELFF
CDR3 DNA: TGTGCCAGCAGCCGACAGGACGGGGAGCTGTTTTTT

D gene: .
J gene: TRBJ1-2
V gene: TRBV29-1
clone size: .
CDR3 protein: CSGPGGGREGYTF
CDR3 DNA: TGCAGCGGCCCCGGGGGGGGGCGAGAAGGCTACACCTTC

D gene: TRBD2
J gene: TRBJ2-5
V gene: TRBV7-9
clone size: few
CDR3 protein: CASSLVPGLGGTQETQYF
CDR3 DNA: TGTGCCAGCAGCTTAGTCCCAGGACTCGGGGGGACTCAAGAGACCCAGTACTTC

D gene: .
J gene: TRBJ2-7
V gene: TRBV5-4
clone size: .
CDR3 protein: CASSFSGFYEQYF
CDR3 DNA: TGTGCCAGCAGCTTCTCAGGGTTCTACGAGCAGTACTTC

D gene: .
J gene: TRBJ2-7
V gene: TRBV10-3
clone size: few
CDR3 protein: CATGRDTLYEQYF
CDR3 DNA: TGTGCCACAGGAAGGGACACGCTCTACGAGCAGTACTTC

D gene: TRBD1
J gene: TRBJ2-1
V gene: TRBV7-8
clone size: .
CDR3 protein: CASSLVRTGFNNEQFF
CDR3 DNA: TGTGCCAGCAGCTTAGTACGGACAGGGTTCAACAATGAGCAGTTCTTC

D gene: .
J gene: TRBJ1-6
V gene: TRBV29-1
clone size: .
CDR3 protein: CSVGEGRDSPLHF
CDR3 DNA: TGCAGCGTTGGGGAGGGGCGAGATTCACCCCTCCACTTT

D gene: TRBD1
J gene: TRBJ1-2
V gene: TRBV5-1
clone size: few
CDR3 protein: CASRKTGTGRANYGYTF
CDR3 DNA: TGCGCCAGCAGGAAGACCGGGACAGGCAGGGCTAACTATGGCTACACCTTC

D gene: TRBD1
J gene: TRBJ2-7
V gene: TRBV28
clone size: .
CDR3 protein: CASRLWTGSSYEQYF
CDR3 DNA: TGTGCCAGCCGGCTGTGGACAGGTTCCTCCTACGAGCAGTACTTC

D gene: TRBD2
J gene: TRBJ2-1
V gene: TRBV7-3
clone size: .
CDR3 protein: CASSPSSGHNEQFF
CDR3 DNA: TGTGCCAGCAGCCCCTCTAGCGGTCACAATGAGCAGTTCTTC

D gene: TRBD2
J gene: TRBJ2-1
V gene: TRBV5-4
clone size: once
CDR3 protein: CASSFPTSGYEQFF
CDR3 DNA: TGTGCCAGCAGCTTTCCGACTAGCGGTTATGAGCAGTTCTTC

D gene: TRBD2
J gene: TRBJ2-2
V gene: TRBV6-2/TRBV6-3
clone size: .
CDR3 protein: CASSYGDYYTGELFF
CDR3 DNA: TGTGCCAGCAGTTACGGGGACTACTACACCGGGGAGCTGTTTTTT

D gene: TRBD2
J gene: TRBJ2-1
V gene: TRBV7-9
clone size: .
CDR3 protein: CASSPMTSGEQFF
CDR3 DNA: TGTGCCAGCAGCCCGATGACTAGCGGTGAGCAGTTCTTC

D gene: TRBD2
J gene: TRBJ2-1
V gene: TRBV5-4
clone size: .
CDR3 protein: CASSGAGGSSYNEQFF
CDR3 DNA: TGTGCCAGCAGCGGGGCGGGCGGGAGCTCCTACAATGAGCAGTTCTTC

D gene: TRBD2
J gene: TRBJ2-1
V gene: TRBV5-4
clone size: .
CDR3 protein: CASSLDFLAGSYNEQFF
CDR3 DNA: TGTGCCAGCAGCTTGGACTTTCTAGCGGGATCTTACAATGAGCAGTTCTTC

D gene: TRBD2
J gene: TRBJ2-1
V gene: TRBV11-3
clone size: .
CDR3 protein: CASSLGGLRREIDEQFF
CDR3 DNA: TGTGCCAGCAGCTTAGGAGGCTTACGGCGGGAGATCGATGAGCAGTTCTTC

D gene: .
J gene: TRBJ2-1
V gene: TRBV5-1
clone size: .
CDR3 protein: CASSPSSEYNEQFF
CDR3 DNA: TGCGCCAGCAGCCCTTCTTCGGAGTACAATGAGCAGTTCTTC

D gene: TRBD2
J gene: TRBJ2-3
V gene: TRBV7-6
clone size: .
CDR3 protein: CASSLARAGAVADTQYF
CDR3 DNA: TGTGCCAGCAGCTTAGCACGAGCGGGAGCTGTGGCAGATACGCAGTATTTT

D gene: TRBD1
J gene: TRBJ1-5
V gene: TRBV6-2/TRBV6-3
clone size: few
CDR3 protein: CASSSTGTNQPQHF
CDR3 DNA: TGTGCCAGCAGTTCGACAGGGACCAATCAGCCCCAGCATTTT

D gene: TRBD1
J gene: TRBJ2-2
V gene: TRBV6-1
clone size: .
CDR3 protein: CASSGRGDRGRTGELFF
CDR3 DNA: TGTGCCAGCAGTGGACGAGGGGACAGGGGGCGGACCGGGGAGCTGTTTTTT

D gene: TRBD2
J gene: TRBJ2-7
V gene: TRBV11-2
clone size: .
CDR3 protein: CASSLEGFSGRFEQYF
CDR3 DNA: TGTGCCAGCAGCTTAGAGGGGTTTAGCGGGAGATTCGAGCAGTACTTC

D gene: TRBD2
J gene: TRBJ2-1
V gene: TRBV30
clone size: .
CDR3 protein: CAWSAASGRIYNEQFF
CDR3 DNA: TGTGCCTGGAGTGCGGCTAGCGGGCGAATTTACAATGAGCAGTTCTTC

D gene: .
J gene: TRBJ2-1
V gene: TRBV11-3
clone size: .
CDR3 protein: CASSTTSRSSYNEQFF
CDR3 DNA: TGTGCCAGCAGCACCACTAGCAGAAGCTCCTACAATGAGCAGTTCTTC

D gene: TRBD2
J gene: TRBJ2-3
V gene: TRBV27
clone size: .
CDR3 protein: CASSLVTSGRGGTDTQYF
CDR3 DNA: TGTGCCAGCAGTTTGGTAACTAGCGGGAGGGGGGGCACAGATACGCAGTATTTT

D gene: .
J gene: TRBJ1-3
V gene: TRBV24-1
clone size: .
CDR3 protein: CATTDSSGNTIYF
CDR3 DNA: TGTGCCACCACGGACAGCTCTGGAAACACCATATATTTT

D gene: .
J gene: TRBJ2-4
V gene: TRBV6-5
clone size: once
CDR3 protein: CASSPREENIQYF
CDR3 DNA: TGTGCCAGCAGTCCTAGGGAGGAAAACATTCAGTACTTC

D gene: .
J gene: TRBJ2-1
V gene: TRBV15
clone size: .
CDR3 protein: CATSRRPGHQFYNEQFF
CDR3 DNA: TGTGCCACCAGCAGACGCCCCGGACACCAGTTCTACAATGAGCAGTTCTTC

D gene: TRBD1
J gene: TRBJ2-2
V gene: TRBV7-2
clone size: .
CDR3 protein: CASSITGGGELFF
CDR3 DNA: TGTGCCAGCAGCATAACAGGGGGCGGGGAGCTGTTTTTT

D gene: TRBD1
J gene: TRBJ1-5
V gene: TRBV7-4
clone size: .
CDR3 protein: CASSLGWTGGESNQPQHF
CDR3 DNA: TGTGCCAGCAGCTTAGGATGGACAGGTGGGGAAAGCAATCAGCCCCAGCATTTT

D gene: TRBD1
J gene: TRBJ1-2
V gene: TRBV5-1
clone size: .
CDR3 protein: CASSDQTGNGGYTF
CDR3 DNA: TGCGCCAGCAGCGATCAGACAGGGAATGGTGGCTACACCTTC

D gene: .
J gene: TRBJ1-2
V gene: TRBV19
clone size: .
CDR3 protein: CASSNTGFSYGYTF
CDR3 DNA: TGTGCCAGTAGTAATACAGGGTTTAGCTATGGCTACACCTTC

D gene: TRBD1
J gene: TRBJ1-6
V gene: TRBV2
clone size: .
CDR3 protein: CASTTGGSSPLHF
CDR3 DNA: TGTGCCAGCACGACAGGGGGCAGTTCACCCCTCCACTTT

D gene: TRBD1
J gene: TRBJ1-4
V gene: TRBV2
clone size: once
CDR3 protein: CASDRGLTNEKLFF
CDR3 DNA: TGTGCCAGCGACAGGGGGCTAACTAATGAAAAACTGTTTTTT

D gene: TRBD1
J gene: TRBJ1-2
V gene: TRBV6-5
clone size: .
CDR3 protein: CASSYSKGALSHGYTF
CDR3 DNA: TGTGCCAGCAGTTACTCCAAGGGGGCGTTATCCCATGGCTACACCTTC

D gene: .
J gene: TRBJ1-1
V gene: TRBV30
clone size: .
CDR3 protein: CAWSNGASDTEAFF
CDR3 DNA: TGTGCCTGGAGTAATGGGGCCTCGGACACTGAAGCTTTCTTT

D gene: .
J gene: TRBJ1-2
V gene: TRBV19
clone size: .
CDR3 protein: CASSISAVYGYTF
CDR3 DNA: TGTGCCAGTAGTATATCGGCGGTCTATGGCTACACCTTC

D gene: .
J gene: TRBJ2-3
V gene: TRBV5-1
clone size: .
CDR3 protein: CASSLIAYGTDTQYF
CDR3 DNA: TGCGCCAGCAGTCTTATAGCGTACGGCACAGATACGCAGTATTTT

D gene: .
J gene: TRBJ1-1
V gene: TRBV29-1
clone size: once
CDR3 protein: CSGLSDTNTEAFF
CDR3 DNA: TGCAGCGGACTGAGCGATACGAACACTGAAGCTTTCTTT

D gene: TRBD1
J gene: TRBJ2-4
V gene: TRBV20-1
clone size: once
CDR3 protein: CSASGTGVAKNIQYF
CDR3 DNA: TGCAGTGCTAGTGGGACAGGCGTAGCCAAAAACATTCAGTACTTC

D gene: .
J gene: TRBJ2-7
V gene: TRBV12-3/TRBV12-4
clone size: .
CDR3 protein: CASSFPGDEQYF
CDR3 DNA: TGTGCCAGCAGTTTCCCAGGGGATGAGCAGTACTTC

D gene: TRBD1
J gene: TRBJ1-2
V gene: TRBV27
clone size: few
CDR3 protein: CASSPWTGEGYTF
CDR3 DNA: TGTGCCAGCAGTCCCTGGACAGGGGAAGGCTACACCTTC

D gene: TRBD2
J gene: TRBJ2-1
V gene: TRBV5-1
clone size: .
CDR3 protein: CASRNLAGGDNEQFF
CDR3 DNA: TGCGCCAGCAGGAACCTAGCGGGAGGTGACAATGAGCAGTTCTTC

D gene: TRBD1
J gene: TRBJ1-4
V gene: TRBV3-1/TRBV3-2
clone size: few
CDR3 protein: CASSQVAGTGGGKLFF
CDR3 DNA: TGTGCCAGCAGCCAAGTCGCGGGGACAGGGGGTGGAAAACTGTTTTTT

D gene: TRBD1
J gene: TRBJ2-1
V gene: TRBV6-5
clone size: few
CDR3 protein: CASSYTGVLYNEQFF
CDR3 DNA: TGTGCCAGCAGCTATACAGGGGTCCTCTACAATGAGCAGTTCTTC

D gene: TRBD2
J gene: TRBJ2-5
V gene: TRBV7-6
clone size: .
CDR3 protein: CASSKGLAGDQETQYF
CDR3 DNA: TGTGCCAGCAGCAAAGGACTAGCGGGTGACCAAGAGACCCAGTACTTC

D gene: TRBD2
J gene: TRBJ2-7
V gene: TRBV6-5
clone size: .
CDR3 protein: CASSKKGLAPYEQYF
CDR3 DNA: TGTGCCAGCAGTAAGAAAGGACTAGCGCCCTACGAGCAGTACTTC